One and the same sample provided the 16 T cell receptor beta chains below, sequenced in a study of T cell changes during pregnancy in multiple sclerosis. Assay: immunoSEQ multiplex PCR; the TCRdb copy retains only in-frame clones and omits some. The sample yields some 70,000 clones, approximately 94% seen once. The material was peripheral blood, obtained in the second trimester of pregnancy. These receptors all stem from a female donor in good health, enrolled as a control in a pregnancy study.

The gene calls are TRBV10-3 and TRBJ2-7; 9 nucleotides agree with TRBD2. The trim removed 6 bases at V and 3 bases at J, leaving 6 bases unmatched. Germline-derived CDR1 and CDR2 are ENHRY and SYGVKD. The CDR3 is made up of 14 amino acids. The CDR3 coding sequence is TGTGCCATCAGGCCTTTAGCGGGGGTCTACGAGCAGTACTTC. Amino acids: CAIRPLAGVYEQYF.

V gene TRBV27 combines with J gene TRBJ1-1; D is unclear. The V gene lost 5 bases and the J gene lost 3 bases, with 10 bases spanning the gap. The CDR3 totals 13 residues. The V gene's germline CDR1 is MNHEY and CDR2 SMNVEV (reference sequence). CDR3 in amino acids: CASSLGPHTEAFF. The CDR3 DNA sequence: TGTGCCAGCAGTCTTGGGCCACACACTGAAGCTTTCTTT.

The chain joins TRBV28 to TRBJ1-4, with unresolved D. The ends were cut back, 7 bases at V and 5 bases at J, with 17 bases in the middle. This CDR3 is built from 15 residues. The germline V gene has CDR1 MDHEN and CDR2 SYDVKM. CDR3 DNA sequence: TGTGCCAGCACCCACTACGGGTTACGGAATGAAAAACTGTTTTTT. It codes for CASTHYGLRNEKLFF.

V and J are TRBV6-1 and TRBJ1-6; no firm D call. Germline-derived CDR1 and CDR2 are MNHNS and SASEGT. V was shortened by 3 bases and J by 0 bases, with 9 bases between the two germline ends. The CDR3 consists of 16 residues. In nucleotides, the CDR3 is TGTGCCAGCAGTGACCACATAAGCTCCTATAATTCACCCCTCCACTTT. This encodes CASSDHISSYNSPLHF.

The chain is built from TRBV7-2 and TRBJ2-3, with D possibly TRBD2 on 6 matching bases. V gave up 4 bases and J gave up 2 bases, with 16 bases separating them. CDR1 and CDR2 from the germline V gene are SGHTA and FQGNSA. The CDR3 length is 16 residues. CDR3 protein: CASSSLGGSSTDTQYF. The CDR3 DNA reads as TGTGCCAGCAGCTCCCTGGGAGGAAGCTCCACAGATACGCAGTATTTT.

V is TRBV7-2 and J is TRBJ1-1; tentative D call: TRBD1 (5 bases). With 5 bases removed from V and 5 bases from J, the gap between germline ends came to 12 bases. The V gene's germline CDR1 is SGHTA and CDR2 FQGNSA. The CDR3 covers 13 residues. The DNA for the CDR3 is TGTGCCAGCAGCAAGGACATGATGACTGAAGCTTTCTTT. This translates into CASSKDMMTEAFF.

The chain joins TRBV5-6 to TRBJ2-7; D gene unclear. The CDR3 has 11 amino acids. The V end was cut by 4 bases, the J end by 3 bases, with 5 bases between. Germline CDR1 is SGHDT and CDR2 is YYEEEE. In DNA form, the CDR3 reads TGTGCCAGCAGCGGAGTCTACGAGCAGTACTTC. This encodes CASSGVYEQYF.

CDR3 in amino acids: CASSLGTSGGEQFF. DNA of the CDR3: TGTGCCAGCAGCTTGGGGACTAGCGGGGGTGAGCAGTTCTTC. The chain couples TRBV7-3 to TRBJ2-1; TRBD2 matches at 14 bases. The V and J ends lost 3 bases and 9 bases, in that order; junction bases with no gene match: 1. This CDR3 is built from 14 residues. Germline V CDR1 and CDR2: SGHTA, FQGTGA.

The chain links TRBV12-5 to TRBJ2-3; TRBD2 aligns across 14 bases. The CDR3 is 17 residues long. Per germline, CDR1 LGHNT and CDR2 FRNRAP. Losses at the gene ends were 4 bases for V and 1 base for J; bases not matched to a gene: 4. CDR3 in amino acids: CASGSTGLAGGTDTQYF. CDR3 in DNA: TGTGCTAGTGGTTCGACGGGACTAGCGGGGGGCACAGATACGCAGTATTTT.

V is TRBV18 and J is TRBJ2-5; D is possibly TRBD1 (7 bases). V was trimmed by 6 bases and J by 5 bases, leaving 19 bases between them. This CDR3 is 15 amino acids long. Germline CDR1 reads KGHSH; CDR2 reads LQKENI. The CDR3 DNA reads TGTGCCAGCTCCGGCGGGACAGTCCTTTGGGAGACCCAGTACTTC. It translates to CASSGGTVLWETQYF.

The chain employs TRBV7-2 and TRBJ1-6; the D gene is possibly TRBD1 (6 bases). V was trimmed by 3 bases and J by 10 bases, leaving 16 bases between them. This CDR3 contains 15 residues. CDR1 and CDR2 (germline): SGHTA, FQGNSA. CDR3: CASSLRGGRESPLHF. The CDR3 bases are TGTGCCAGCAGCTTGCGGGGGGGCCGGGAATCACCCCTCCACTTT.

The chain links TRBV11-3 to TRBJ1-1; D unresolved. V lost 2 bases, J lost 5 bases, and 9 bases lay in between. Germline-derived CDR1 and CDR2 are SGHNT and YENEEA. This CDR3 is built from 13 residues. CDR3 loop: CASSLNSLTEAFF. The CDR3 bases are TGTGCCAGCAGCTTAAACAGTTTAACTGAAGCTTTCTTT.

CDR3: CASSPPGMTVEAFF. CDR3 bases: TGTGCCAGCAGTCCACCGGGTATGACAGTTGAAGCTTTCTTT. This chain joins TRBV2 and TRBJ1-1, with D possibly matching TRBD1 (5 bases). V was trimmed by 5 bases and J by 7 bases, leaving 17 bases between them. Germline loops: CDR1 SNHLY, CDR2 FYNNEI. The CDR3 extends over 14 amino acids. Complete variable domain (other parts from reference TRBV2 and TRBJ1-1): EPEVTQTPSHQVTQMGQEVILRCVPISNHLYFYWYRQILGQKVEFLVSFYNNEISEKSEIFDDQFSVERPDGSNFTLKIRSTKLEDSAMYFCASSPPGMTVEAFFGQGTRLTVV.

This CDR3 is CSVVPYGGLTDTQYF. DNA of the CDR3: TGCAGCGTTGTGCCATACGGTGGACTCACAGATACGCAGTATTTT. The V and J genes are TRBV29-1 and TRBJ2-3; D perhaps matches TRBD2 (5 bases). V lost 4 bases and J lost 2, with 16 bases in between. This CDR3 region has 15 residues. Germline V gene data show CDR1 as SQVTM and CDR2 as ANQGSEA.

J is TRBJ1-1 and V is TRBV6-5; 7 bases align to TRBD1. This CDR3 comprises 13 residues. The V segment lost 7 bases and the J segment 5 bases; nucleotides outside the gene matches: 7. Germline V gives CDR1 MNHEY, CDR2 SVGAGI. CDR3 bases: TGTGCCAGCACCAAGGGGGCGAGTACTGAAGCTTTCTTT. It yields the protein CASTKGASTEAFF.

The chain couples TRBV19 to TRBJ2-1; perhaps TRBD2 as D (5 bases). This CDR3 region has 14 residues. V was trimmed by 6 bases and J by 5 bases, leaving 14 bases between them. The V gene's germline CDR1 is LNHDA and CDR2 SQIVND (reference sequence). The CDR3 bases are TGTGCCAGTAGGGGAGAGAGGGTTAACAATGAGCAGTTCTTC. This sequence encodes CASRGERVNNEQFF.